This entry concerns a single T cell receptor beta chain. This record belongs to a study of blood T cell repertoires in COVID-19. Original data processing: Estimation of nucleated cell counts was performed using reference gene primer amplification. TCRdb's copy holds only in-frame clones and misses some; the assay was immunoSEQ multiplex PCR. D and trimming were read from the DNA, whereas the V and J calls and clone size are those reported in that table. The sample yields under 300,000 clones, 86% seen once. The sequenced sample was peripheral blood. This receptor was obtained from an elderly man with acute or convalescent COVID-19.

The CDR3 DNA is TGCGCCAGCAGTGAGCAGCCGGGACAGGGTGGCAACGAGCAGTACTTC. Translation: CASSEQPGQGGNEQYF. This rearrangement joins TRBV10-1 to TRBJ2-7; 9 nucleotides align to TRBD1. The germline V gene encodes CDR1 WNHNN and CDR2 SYGVQD (reference sequence). The CDR3 has 16 amino acids. V trimming: 2 bases; J trimming: 5 bases; junction bases outside the gene matches: 10.